A single sample gave rise to the 7 T cell receptor beta chains below, sequenced in a study of cytomegalovirus exposure and HLA in healthy donors. Researchers ran the PCR with 60 Vbeta and 13 Jbeta primers. Some clones are missing from TCRdb's copy, which holds only in-frame ones; the method was immunoSEQ multiplex PCR. The sample shows approximately 210,000 clones, and more than 0.75% sits with its ten largest clones. The sequenced sample was PBMCs. These receptors were taken from a woman aged 25 to 39 in good health and CMV-seropositive.

Concerning this clone: Relative to the germline gene, one junction end is altered; a read error may explain this. The chain couples TRBV10-3 to TRBJ1-3; D ambiguous. The V gene's germline CDR1 is ENHRY and CDR2 SYGVKD. The CDR3 length is 13 residues. For the CDR3, the DNA is TGTGCCATCAGTGAGGTGGGTGGAGACACCATATATTTT. It codes for CAISEVGGDTIYF.

The gene calls are TRBV19 and TRBJ2-2, with a tentative D call TRBD1 (5 bases). CDR3 size: 15 residues. V lost 7 bases, J lost 4 bases, and 16 bases lay in between. Per the germline V gene, CDR1 is LNHDA and CDR2 is SQIVND (reference sequence). The CDR3 sequence: CASTEIGASTGELFF. The CDR3 region has the DNA TGTGCCAGTACAGAAATAGGGGCCAGCACCGGGGAGCTGTTTTTT.

The CDR3 sequence: CASSPGSGWETQYF. CDR3 in DNA: TGTGCCAGCTCACCAGGTTCCGGGTGGGAGACCCAGTACTTC. The chain employs TRBV18 and TRBJ2-5, with D unresolved. V was cut by 2 bases and J by 5 bases, with 12 bases left in between. Germline V gene data show CDR1 as KGHSH and CDR2 as LQKENI. This CDR3 is 14 amino acids long.

V and J are TRBV4-2 and TRBJ1-2; D is unresolved. Trimming took off 4 bases at V and 8 bases at J, with 17 bases between the two ends. The CDR3 runs to 14 residues. CDR1 is LGHNA and CDR2 is YNFKEQ in the germline V gene. CDR3 sequence: CASSLETLIRGYTF. The CDR3, as DNA: TGTGCCAGCAGCCTCGAGACACTGATTCGAGGCTACACCTTC.

DNA of the CDR3: TGCGCCAGCAGCCAAGGGGCCGGGGGCTACAATGAGCAGTTCTTC. It yields the protein CASSQGAGGYNEQFF. This sequence joins TRBV4-1 and TRBJ2-1; a possible D gene is TRBD2 (6 bases). The CDR3 totals 15 residues. Per the germline V gene, CDR1 is MGHRA and CDR2 is YSYEKL. Trimming stripped 1 base from V and 3 bases from J, with 10 bases between.

This chain uses TRBV6-5 with TRBJ2-2; TRBD2 aligns across 8 bases. Germline trimming cut 7 bases from V and 6 bases from J; bases unmatched to any gene: 10. Germline loops: CDR1 MNHEY, CDR2 SVGAGI. This CDR3 is built from 15 residues. CDR3 coding DNA: TGTGCCAGCAATAAGCAGAGCGGGAGCGCCGGGGAGCTGTTTTTT. As protein: CASNKQSGSAGELFF.

The chain recombines TRBV7-9 with TRBJ1-5; D remains ambiguous. V was trimmed by 3 bases and J by 4 bases, leaving 7 bases between them. CDR3 length equals 13 residues. CDR1 and CDR2 from the germline V gene are SEHNR and FQNEAQ (reference sequence). CDR3 protein: CASSFRRNQPQHF. CDR3 nucleotides: TGTGCCAGCAGCTTTCGGCGGAATCAGCCCCAGCATTTT.